The rows below give T cell receptor beta chains drawn from one sample of a study of shared clonotypes between healthy human individuals. Only in-frame clones appear in the TCRdb table, and some are missing; sequencing was by immunoSEQ multiplex PCR. The sample contains over a million clones, roughly 96% of which appear only once. The sequenced material came from naive CD4+ T cells sorted from blood. These receptors were collected from a young man in good health. Both conserved end residues are part of each CDR3. D genes are given only for firm matches.

v_gene,len,d_gene,j_gene,CDR3aa,CDR3nt
TRBV12-5,14,-,TRBJ2-1,CASALVGFYNEQFF,TGTGCTAGTGCCCTTGTAGGCTTCTACAATGAGCAGTTCTTC
TRBV28,16,-,TRBJ2-1,CASSPPGGYSYNEQFF,TGTGCCAGCAGCCCCCCTGGCGGTTACTCCTACAATGAGCAGTTCTTC
TRBV6-1,14,TRBD1,TRBJ2-3,CASSQQGARDTQYF,TGTGCCAGCAGTCAACAGGGGGCAAGGGATACGCAGTATTTT
TRBV15,14,TRBD1,TRBJ2-7,CATSSSGQGGEQYF,TGTGCCACCAGCTCTTCAGGACAGGGAGGCGAGCAGTACTTC
TRBV18,17,TRBD2,TRBJ2-5,CASSPPTAGGRVETQYF,TGTGCCAGCTCACCACCGACGGCGGGAGGTAGGGTGGAGACCCAGTACTTC
TRBV7-9,14,-,TRBJ2-7,CASSLAWEGSEQYF,TGTGCCAGCAGCTTAGCGTGGGAAGGGTCTGAGCAGTACTTC
TRBV6-6,12,-,TRBJ2-1,CASRARSDEQFF,TGTGCCAGCAGAGCCCGGAGTGATGAGCAGTTCTTC
TRBV11-2,15,TRBD2,TRBJ2-7,CASRNRLAGNYEQYF,TGTGCCAGCAGGAACAGACTAGCGGGGAACTACGAGCAGTACTTC
TRBV27,15,-,TRBJ2-7,CASSRLGQGSYEQYF,TGTGCCAGCAGCCGCCTCGGCCAGGGTTCCTACGAGCAGTACTTC
TRBV4-1,16,-,TRBJ2-7,CASSSPRGLSSYEQYF,TGCGCCAGCAGCTCCCCTCGCGGATTGAGCTCCTACGAGCAGTACTTC
TRBV4-1,18,-,TRBJ2-1,CASSQDPPHPGQYNEQFF,TGCGCCAGCAGCCAAGATCCACCGCATCCTGGACAGTACAATGAGCAGTTCTTC
TRBV19,16,-,TRBJ2-2,CASSIGLRRVPGELFF,TGTGCCAGTAGTATAGGGCTGAGGCGGGTGCCCGGGGAGCTGTTTTTT
TRBV28,15,TRBD1,TRBJ1-5,CASVRTGESGQPQHF,TGTGCCAGCGTCCGGACAGGTGAAAGCGGCCAGCCCCAGCATTTT
TRBV25-1,16,TRBD1,TRBJ2-3,CASSEYGTGKLSTQYF,TGTGCCAGCAGTGAATATGGGACAGGGAAATTGAGTACGCAGTATTTT
TRBV7-9,15,TRBD1,TRBJ1-5,CASSLRDSHNQPQHF,TGTGCCAGCAGCTTAAGGGACAGCCACAATCAGCCCCAGCATTTT
TRBV4-1,15,-,TRBJ2-7,CASSLQGHLSYEQYF,TGCGCCAGCAGTCTCCAGGGTCATCTCTCCTACGAGCAGTACTTC
TRBV5-1,17,TRBD2,TRBJ2-3,CASSLGLAGVGTDTQYF,TGCGCCAGCAGCTTGGGACTAGCGGGAGTTGGCACAGATACGCAGTATTTT
TRBV6-5,14,TRBD2,TRBJ2-1,CASSPGTSSGEQFF,TGTGCCAGCAGCCCAGGGACTAGCTCAGGTGAGCAGTTCTTC
TRBV18,13,TRBD1,TRBJ1-2,CASSPQGADGYTF,TGTGCCAGCTCACCACAGGGGGCGGATGGCTACACCTTC
TRBV10-3,13,-,TRBJ2-5,CAISESGLMSQYF,TGTGCCATCAGTGAGTCAGGTTTGATGAGCCAGTACTTC
TRBV6-5,10,TRBD2,TRBJ2-5,CASGGGTQYF,TGTGCCAGCGGCGGGGGGACCCAGTACTTC
TRBV6-4,12,-,TRBJ2-1,CASSDSGREQFF,TGTGCCAGCAGTGACTCTGGACGAGAGCAGTTCTTC
TRBV6-1,13,-,TRBJ2-2,CASVDRYTGELFF,TGTGCCAGCGTTGACAGGTACACCGGGGAGCTGTTTTTT
TRBV25-1,15,-,TRBJ2-7,CASSEYGLSGDRQYF,TGTGCCAGCAGTGAATATGGACTGTCGGGGGACCGGCAGTACTTC
TRBV7-9,13,-,TRBJ1-5,CASSLAATQPQHF,TGTGCCAGCAGCTTAGCAGCGACCCAGCCCCAGCATTTT
TRBV5-1,15,TRBD1,TRBJ1-2,CASTAPGTGGLGYTF,TGCGCCAGCACGGCTCCCGGGACAGGGGGCCTTGGCTACACCTTC